The 7 T cell receptor beta chains reported below all come from one sample, sequenced in a study of blood T cell repertoires in COVID-19. The data were produced by immunoSEQ multiplex PCR, yet TCRdb's version contains in-frame clones alone and is incomplete. The sample has approximately 55,000 clones, approximately 90% seen once. The material sequenced was peripheral blood. All receptors come from a man aged 40-49 years with acute or convalescent COVID-19.

This CDR3 is CAIAGVRGDTDTQYF. For the CDR3, the DNA is TGTGCCATCGCAGGTGTGCGGGGTGACACAGATACGCAGTATTTT. This chain links TRBV10-3 with TRBJ2-3; perhaps TRBD2 as D (6 bases). Trimming left V 8 bases short and J 2 bases short, with 17 bases between. Germline values: CDR1 ENHRY, CDR2 SYGVKD. CDR3 size: 15 residues.

This clone was found once. This sequence joins TRBV29-1 and TRBJ1-1, with D perhaps matching TRBD1 (6 bases). Trimming took off 6 bases at V and 13 bases at J, with 18 bases between the two ends. Germline CDR1 is SQVTM and CDR2 is ANQGSEA. The CDR3 is made up of 11 amino acids. CDR3 sequence: CSVQDRRVDFF. The CDR3 coding sequence is TGCAGCGTACAGGACAGAAGGGTGGATTTCTTT.

The chain carries TRBV2 and TRBJ1-2, with a possible D match to TRBD1 (5 bases). V lost 6 bases and J lost 4, with 12 bases in between. The CDR3 length is 13 residues. Germline CDR1 and CDR2: SNHLY and FYNNEI. The CDR3 nucleotides are TGTGCCAGCAGCGACAGTGACTCCTATGGCTACACCTTC. This codes for CASSDSDSYGYTF.

This chain links TRBV30 with TRBJ1-1, with 9 bases aligning to TRBD1. CDR1 and CDR2 (germline): GTSNPN, SVGIG (reference sequence). V gave up 5 bases and J gave up 6 bases; unmatched junction bases: 4. The CDR3 is 12 residues long. The CDR3 DNA reads TGTGCCTGGGGGACAGGGAAAGCTGAAGCTTTCTTT. This sequence encodes CAWGTGKAEAFF.

The chain couples TRBV12-3 or TRBV12-4 to TRBJ1-1, with D perhaps matching TRBD1 (5 bases). The CDR3 sequence is 12 residues long. Trimming removed 6 bases from V and 7 bases from J, with 12 bases in between. CDR3: CASSKGLSEAFF. Here the CDR3 DNA reads TGTGCCAGCAGCAAGGGACTTAGTGAAGCTTTCTTT.

V gene TRBV19 combines with J gene TRBJ2-3; 10 nucleotides line up with TRBD2. The J segment lost 7 bases and the V segment lost 10 bases, leaving 8 bases of the junction unmatched. In germline, CDR1 is LNHDA, CDR2 SQIVND (reference sequence). This CDR3 is 13 amino acids long. The CDR3: CATSGRAENTQYF. The CDR3 bases are TGTGCCACCAGCGGGAGGGCCGAGAATACGCAGTATTTT.

The rearrangement links TRBV14 to TRBJ1-1; the D gene is possibly TRBD1 (5 bases). The CDR3 runs to 13 residues. Germline lookup yields CDR1 SGHDN and CDR2 FVKESK. V lost 2 bases, J lost 5 bases, and 9 bases lay in between. The CDR3 sequence: CASSQWGGTEAFF. The CDR3 nucleotides read TGTGCCAGCAGCCAATGGGGGGGAACTGAAGCTTTCTTT.